These 13 T cell receptor beta chains were sequenced from one sample in a study of blood T cell repertoires in COVID-19. The method was immunoSEQ multiplex PCR; TCRdb's version includes in-frame clones alone and lacks a portion of them. The sample lists about 54,000 clones; around 83% were seen once. The sample taken for sequencing was peripheral blood. The source is a woman aged 60-70 years with acute or convalescent COVID-19.

The chain combines TRBV3-1 (or the pseudogene TRBV3-2) with TRBJ1-1; no reliable D call. Germline CDR1 reads LGHDT; CDR2 reads YNNKEL (reference sequence). Trimming removed 0 bases from V and 1 base from J, with 9 bases in between. This CDR3 is 15 amino acids long. The CDR3 here is CASSQDLPGNTEAFF. The CDR3 DNA follows: TGTGCCAGCAGCCAAGACCTTCCGGGGAACACTGAAGCTTTCTTT.

The chain is built from TRBV6-1 and TRBJ1-1, with D possibly TRBD1 on 5 matching bases. The CDR3 totals 15 residues. Germline CDR1 MNHNS, CDR2 SASEGT. With 2 bases removed from V and 6 bases from J, the gap between germline ends came to 16 bases. CDR3 nucleotide sequence: TGTGCCAGCAGTGAAATGTGGGGCAACCCGGCTGAAGCTTTCTTT. Translation: CASSEMWGNPAEAFF.

This clone was detected once. This rearrangement joins TRBV5-1 to TRBJ1-4; 7 bases align to TRBD1. The CDR3 sequence is 14 residues long. Germline trimming cut 4 bases from V and 7 bases from J; bases unmatched to any gene: 7. Germline V gene data show CDR1 as SGHRS and CDR2 as YFSETQ. The CDR3 region has the DNA TGCGCCAGCAGCAGAACAGGGGACGGTGAAAAACTGTTTTTT. It is translated as CASSRTGDGEKLFF.

V gene TRBV5-4 combines with J gene TRBJ2-7; tentative D call: TRBD2 (6 bases). The V end was cut by 4 bases, the J end by 1 base, with 15 bases between. The CDR3 is 15 residues long. Per germline, CDR1 SGHNT and CDR2 YYREEE (reference sequence). The CDR3: CASSPGTQLSYEQYF. CDR3 DNA: TGTGCCAGCAGCCCCGGGACTCAACTTTCCTACGAGCAGTACTTC.

The rearrangement joins TRBV12-3 or TRBV12-4 to TRBJ1-2; the D is unclear. The CDR3 sequence is 13 residues long. V shed 0 bases and J shed 1 base, with 3 bases lying between them. CDR3 in amino acids: CASSLAGNYGYTF. The CDR3 bases are TGTGCCAGCAGTTTAGCCGGTAACTATGGCTACACCTTC.

The genes are TRBV4-1 and TRBJ2-2; 7 nucleotides line up with TRBD1. The CDR3 has 16 amino acids. J gave up 0 bases and V 2 bases, and 3 bases lay outside the gene matches. Germline V gene lookup returns CDR1 MGHRA and CDR2 YSYEKL. The chain's CDR3 is CASSQTTGTNTGELFF. The CDR3 DNA reads as TGCGCCAGCAGCCAAACGACAGGGACGAACACCGGGGAGCTGTTTTTT.

The J gene is TRBJ1-1, the V gene TRBV19; D remains ambiguous. Trimming left V 3 bases short and J 2 bases short, with 13 bases between. This CDR3 region has 15 residues. Germline V gene sequence: CDR1 LNHDA, CDR2 SQIVND (reference sequence). The CDR3 nucleotides read TGTGCCAGTAGTATTCAGCCAGGCATAAACACTGAAGCTTTCTTT. The encoded protein is CASSIQPGINTEAFF.

Only a few counts were recorded for this clone. This chain joins TRBV10-3 and TRBJ2-1, with D possibly matching TRBD2 (6 bases). The CDR3 spans 13 residues. V shed 7 bases and J shed 8 bases, with 15 bases lying between them. In germline, CDR1 is ENHRY, CDR2 SYGVKD. In DNA form, the CDR3 reads TGTGCCATCACGGCTAGCGATTCACATGAGCAGTTCTTC. Its protein is CAITASDSHEQFF.

This clone was observed a few times. The chain links TRBV3-1 (or the pseudogene TRBV3-2) to TRBJ1-5; D is undetermined. Trimming removed 4 bases from V and 0 bases from J, with 25 bases in between. CDR1 is LGHDT, CDR2 YNNKEL, per germline (reference sequence). The CDR3 runs to 20 residues. CDR3 loop: CASSPPGYGLRVCSNQPQHF. The CDR3 DNA sequence: TGTGCCAGCAGCCCACCGGGATACGGATTGAGGGTTTGTAGCAATCAGCCCCAGCATTTT.

The CDR3 loop is CASSVGTGGGSPETQYF. DNA of the CDR3: TGTGCCAGCAGCGTAGGAACGGGAGGAGGGAGCCCAGAGACCCAGTACTTC. This rearrangement joins TRBV9 to TRBJ2-5; 7 nucleotides line up with TRBD2. This CDR3 contains 17 residues. V lost 0 bases to trimming and J lost 4 bases; unmatched junction nucleotides: 12. The germline V gene encodes CDR1 SGDLS and CDR2 YYNGEE.

The chain recombines TRBV3-1 (or the pseudogene TRBV3-2) with TRBJ1-1; D is uncertain. This CDR3 spans 13 amino acids. The germline CDR1 and CDR2 sequences are LGHDT and YNNKEL (reference sequence). Trimming removed 3 bases at V and 6 bases at J, with 11 bases between. The CDR3 region is CASSHARGSEAFF. The CDR3 DNA is TGTGCCAGCAGCCACGCCCGAGGCTCTGAAGCTTTCTTT.

The chain joins TRBV15 to TRBJ2-1; D remains unclear. CDR3 length equals 14 residues. Germline V gene data show CDR1 as LNHNV and CDR2 as YYDKDF (reference sequence). Trimming cost V 1 base and J 9 bases, with 13 bases left between them. The CDR3 DNA reads as TGTGCCACCAGCAGAGGCTACGGCCCGGGTGAGCAGTTCTTC. Translating gives CATSRGYGPGEQFF. The complete variable domain, with remaining parts taken from reference TRBV15 and TRBJ2-1, reads DAMVIQNPRYQVTQFGKPVTLSCSQTLNHNVMYWYQQKSSQAPKLLFHYYDKDFNNEADTPDNFQSRRPNTSFCFLDIRSPGLGDTAMYLCATSRGYGPGEQFFGPGTRLTVL.

The genes are TRBV18 and TRBJ1-1; D not resolved. V shed 5 bases and J shed 1 base, with 8 bases lying between them. The CDR3 spans 13 residues. CDR1 KGHSH and CDR2 LQKENI come from the germline V gene. In DNA, the CDR3 is TGTGCCAGCTCAGGAGACCAGAACACTGAAGCTTTCTTT. The encoded protein is CASSGDQNTEAFF.